This is a list of T cell receptor beta chains from one sample in a study of blood T cell repertoires in COVID-19. Sequencing was performed with immunoSEQ multiplex PCR; in TCRdb, only in-frame clones are kept and a portion is missing. The sample holds 90,000 to 110,000 clones, roughly 80% seen once. Sequenced: peripheral blood. The receptors originated from a woman aged 70-85 years with acute or convalescent COVID-19. Each CDR3 is given with its conserved first and last residue.

v_gene,j_gene,len,CDR3aa
TRBV6-1,TRBJ2-7,14,CASSEGPGTYEQYF
TRBV6-1,TRBJ1-1,13,CASSYFWDREAFF
TRBV19,TRBJ1-1,14,CASSMTGLNTEAFF
TRBV5-6,TRBJ2-5,17,CASSQLGVTSQQETQYF
TRBV18,TRBJ1-1,13,CASSSAGNTEAFF
TRBV28,TRBJ2-5,13,CASRLDGGETQYF
TRBV9,TRBJ2-1,15,CASSVEQGAYNEQFF
TRBV11-2,TRBJ2-2,13,CASSLGGAGELFF
TRBV19,TRBJ1-1,12,CATGQGRTEAFF
TRBV5-5,TRBJ1-1,14,CASRPQGWNTEAFF
TRBV2,TRBJ2-7,12,CASSDSSYEQYF
TRBV5-1,TRBJ2-3,14,CASSIRDSTDTQYF
TRBV11-2,TRBJ1-3,18,CASSLRGQGDVPGNTIYF
TRBV6-5,TRBJ1-2,15,CASIKTWDRKYGYTF
TRBV5-1,TRBJ1-1,13,CASSLDIVNEAFF
TRBV18,TRBJ1-5,16,CASSFQGTYSNQPQHF
TRBV5-5,TRBJ2-3,14,CASSKAGFTDTQYF
TRBV28,TRBJ1-1,18,CASSLLSGDYVLSTEAFF
TRBV14,TRBJ1-1,13,CASSQMTVTEAFF
TRBV9,TRBJ2-3,16,CASSVERVTSTDTQYF
TRBV7-3,TRBJ2-3,15,CASSLEGQNTDTQYF
TRBV9,TRBJ2-3,16,CASSVGAGIPTDTQYF
TRBV5-6,TRBJ1-1,14,CASSPRDLNTEAFF
TRBV5-1,TRBJ2-7,14,CASSDAGTTYEQYF
TRBV2,TRBJ2-7,19,CASSEARGLAGGFIYEQYF
TRBV6-1,TRBJ1-2,12,CASIGNRGGYTF
TRBV29-1,TRBJ1-2,15,CSVEDRDRVDYGYTF
TRBV6-5,TRBJ1-2,13,CASSYSADYGYTF
TRBV6-2/TRBV6-3,TRBJ2-7,15,CASSYAGGRVYEQYF
TRBV20-1,TRBJ2-3,11,CSAFSESPQYF
TRBV10-3,TRBJ1-2,13,CATNGGAWYGYTF
TRBV2,TRBJ1-4,15,CACTFTGATNEKLFF
TRBV7-3,TRBJ2-2,17,CASSSSGTSPPSGELFF
TRBV24-1,TRBJ2-1,18,CATSHSGTGGQSTREQFF
TRBV2,TRBJ1-2,11,CASRRITGYTF
TRBV30,TRBJ2-6,15,CAWSEGLAGANVLTF
TRBV19,TRBJ1-3,14,CASSTGGSGNTIYF
TRBV29-1,TRBJ1-2,13,CSVGGTGGFGYTF
TRBV6-1,TRBJ2-7,12,CASSEATGQRYF
TRBV12-3/TRBV12-4,TRBJ1-1,13,CASSYQVNTEAFF
TRBV4-1,TRBJ2-5,14,CASSQWTVGETQYF
TRBV3-1/TRBV3-2,TRBJ1-1,13,CASSARMNTEAFF
TRBV19,TRBJ2-1,19,CASSIAGLAGGSSYNEQFF
TRBV27,TRBJ2-2,17,CASSLSRNHPNTGELFF
TRBV4-3,TRBJ1-5,15,CASSQDRPSNQPQHF
TRBV6-2/TRBV6-3,TRBJ2-7,13,CASSYSRGYEQYF
TRBV29-1,TRBJ2-5,13,CSVAGQDGETQYF
TRBV6-2/TRBV6-3,TRBJ1-5,15,CASSYRGQGNQPQHF
TRBV20-1,TRBJ1-3,15,CSASSDSFSGNTIYF
TRBV24-1,TRBJ1-6,17,CATSRDRTALDNSPLHF
TRBV7-9,TRBJ1-2,15,CASSPTGAVGHGYTF
TRBV10-3,TRBJ2-1,16,CAISEPGQGVLNEQFF
TRBV11-3,TRBJ2-1,18,CASSPTLAGVESYNEQFF
TRBV2,TRBJ2-7,14,CASSPLAESYEQYF
TRBV11-1,TRBJ1-1,15,CASSFSWGAETEAFF
TRBV19,TRBJ2-1,13,CASSSGLRNEQFF
TRBV5-1,TRBJ1-1,16,CASSPGQGLETTEAFF